The 25 T cell receptor beta chains below all came from one sample that was sequenced in a study of yellow fever vaccine responses in identical twins (dated by TCRdb to the late 2010s). The library was built by means of RT-PCR. TCRdb records Illumina HiSeq 2500 as the sequencer. TCRdb trimmed the raw reads at Q25, called clones with MiXCR and kept productive beta chains. Each entry merges the rows of one CDR3 protein and shows their most common DNA and genes. The sample yields about 1,300 distinct CDR3 sequences; roughly nine tenths were counted once. The ten top clones hold around 5% of the sample. Sequencing was performed on T cells from blood (PBMCs), unsorted or a sorted subset (not recorded which), taken before or after yellow fever vaccination (not recorded which). The receptors come from a woman aged 18-29 years who received the yellow fever vaccine. Donor details come from another sample of the same person, matched by shared clones.

This chain connects TRBV11-3 to TRBJ1-6, with D unresolved. Germline-derived CDR1 and CDR2 are SGHNT and YENEEA. The CDR3 is made up of 13 amino acids. V was clipped by 5 bases and J by 7 bases, with 9 bases between them. This chain's CDR3 is CASSTDWNSPLHF. CDR3 in DNA: TGTGCCAGCAGCACAGACTGGAATTCACCCCTCCACTTT.

The J gene is TRBJ2-1, the V gene TRBV10-1; no firm D call. The CDR3 runs to 14 residues. Trimming stripped 3 bases from V and 2 bases from J, with 8 bases between. From germline, CDR1 is WNHNN and CDR2 SYGVQD (reference sequence). CDR3 in DNA: TGCGCCAGCAGTGAAGGTCTAGCCTACAATGAGCAGTTCTTC. Its protein product is CASSEGLAYNEQFF.

The chain joins TRBV11-1 to TRBJ2-3, with 9 bases matching TRBD2. This CDR3 is built from 16 residues. V trimming: 1 base; J trimming: 1 base; junction bases outside the gene matches: 3. The germline V gene has CDR1 SGHAT and CDR2 FQDESV (reference sequence). This CDR3 reads CASSLGSSGGTDTQYF. The CDR3 DNA is TGTGCCAGCAGCTTAGGTTCTAGCGGGGGCACAGATACGCAGTATTTT.

This rearrangement joins TRBV7-1 to TRBJ2-7; D might be TRBD1 (6 bases). TRBV7-1 is known as an ORF, though its function is uncertain. V was cut by 1 base and J by 0 bases, with 13 bases left in between. There are 16 residues in the CDR3. The CDR3 DNA reads as TGTGCCAGCAGCTCAGACCTGACAGGAAACTCCTACGAGCAGTACTTC. Translation: CASSSDLTGNSYEQYF.

This clonotype has only one observation. V gene TRBV7-9 combines with J gene TRBJ1-6; D possibly corresponds to TRBD1 (6 bases). The V gene lost 1 base and the J gene lost 9 bases, with 13 bases spanning the gap. The CDR3 is made up of 15 amino acids. Germline loops: CDR1 SEHNR, CDR2 FQNEAQ (reference sequence). This CDR3 reads CASSLVVGAGSPLHF. CDR3 DNA sequence: TGTGCCAGCAGCTTAGTAGTGGGGGCCGGTTCACCCCTCCACTTT.

J is TRBJ1-1 and V is TRBV4-1; D uncertain. Germline V gene lookup returns CDR1 MGHRA and CDR2 YSYEKL. Trimming removed 4 bases from V and 1 base from J, with 16 bases in between. The CDR3 sequence is 16 residues long. The CDR3 spells CASSRSPVPENTEAFF. CDR3 nucleotides: TGCGCCAGCAGCCGCAGTCCTGTCCCCGAGAACACTGAAGCTTTCTTT.

The gene calls are TRBV28 and TRBJ2-5; D remains unclear. V was cut by 2 bases and J by 2 bases, with 9 bases left in between. Germline CDR1 and CDR2: MDHEN and SYDVKM. The CDR3 length is 14 residues. The CDR3 region is CASSLPRAQETQYF. The CDR3 bases are TGTGCCAGCAGTTTACCTCGGGCACAAGAGACCCAGTACTTC.

The chain couples TRBV7-6 to TRBJ2-2; D is unresolved. The CDR3 contains 13 residues. From germline, CDR1 is SGHVS and CDR2 FNYEAQ. V lost 1 base and J 4 bases, leaving 4 bases between the germline ends. CDR3 coding DNA: TGTGCCAGCAGCTTAGAGGGCACCGGGGAGCTGTTTTTT. Translated: CASSLEGTGELFF.

The table lists this clonotype with a count of one. The rearrangement joins TRBV19 to TRBJ1-4; 8 bases align to TRBD1. The V gene's germline CDR1 is LNHDA and CDR2 SQIVND (reference sequence). The ends lost 5 bases at V and 8 bases at J; junction bases unmatched: 10. The CDR3 is made up of 15 amino acids. In DNA, the CDR3 is TGTGCCAGTAGTGCCGGGACAGGATTGGACGAAAAACTGTTTTTT. Its protein is CASSAGTGLDEKLFF.

This clonotype was counted a single time. This rearrangement joins TRBV4-1 to TRBJ2-7; D may be TRBD1 or TRBD2 (5 bases each). CDR1 is MGHRA, CDR2 YSYEKL, per germline. CDR3 length equals 14 residues. V shed 5 bases and J shed 0 bases, with 11 bases lying between them. In nucleotides, the CDR3 is TGCGCCAGCAGCGATCCGGGGACCTCCTACGAGCAGTACTTC. The encoded protein is CASSDPGTSYEQYF.

The chain employs TRBV4-1 and TRBJ2-7; D call uncertain. CDR3 length: 12 amino acids. Deletions cut 0 bases from V and 2 bases from J, with 2 bases between. CDR1 is MGHRA, CDR2 YSYEKL, per germline. Here the CDR3 DNA reads TGCGCCAGCAGCCAAGAGCCCTACGAGCAGTACTTC. Translating gives CASSQEPYEQYF.

This chain uses TRBV11-2 with TRBJ1-2; D is uncertain. The CDR3 length is 14 residues. Germline V lookup: CDR1 SGHAT, CDR2 FQNNGV. Trimming removed 0 bases at V and 4 bases at J, with 9 bases between. The CDR3, as DNA: TGTGCCAGCAGCTTAGATAGGGCCTCCTATGGCTACACCTTC. Translated, it gives CASSLDRASYGYTF.

The chain links TRBV6-2 or TRBV6-3 to TRBJ2-1, with D tentatively TRBD1 (6 bases). V shed 2 bases and J shed 6 bases, with 17 bases lying between them. Germline V lookup: CDR1 MNHEY, CDR2 SVGEGT. This CDR3 spans 16 amino acids. CDR3 sequence reads: CASSYRRRDIFNEQFF. Here the CDR3 DNA reads TGTGCCAGCAGTTACCGCCGCCGGGACATCTTCAATGAGCAGTTCTTC.

The chain is built from TRBV23-1 and TRBJ2-2; no reliable D call. TRBV23-1 is assigned to the ORF class and has an uncertain function. V lost 3 bases to trimming and J lost 3 bases, with 8 bases between them. This CDR3 is 14 amino acids long. In nucleotides, the CDR3 is TGCGCCAGCAGTCATGTACGGGACACCGGGGAGCTGTTTTTT. The encoded protein is CASSHVRDTGELFF.

This rearrangement joins TRBV2 to TRBJ1-4, with D possibly matching TRBD1 (5 bases). The CDR3 spans 14 residues. V was cut by 2 bases and J by 8 bases, with 12 bases left in between. The germline CDR1 and CDR2 sequences are SNHLY and FYNNEI. The CDR3 DNA reads as TGTGCCAGCAGTGAAATGCAGGGCCCAGAAAAACTGTTTTTT. This codes for CASSEMQGPEKLFF.

A remark on this clonotype: One end of the junction varies from germline; a read error may be responsible. J is TRBJ2-1 and V is TRBV12-3 or TRBV12-4; 7 bases are shared with TRBD2. CDR3 size: 15 residues. Written as DNA, the CDR3 is TGTGCCAGCAGTCTAGCGGAGAGCTCCTACAATGAGCAGTTCTTC. As protein: CASSLAESSYNEQFF.

This sequence joins TRBV5-1 and TRBJ2-5, with no clear D. Germline loops: CDR1 SGHRS, CDR2 YFSETQ. V was pared by 0 bases and J by 1 base, with 10 bases between. CDR3 length: 15 residues. The CDR3 reads CASSLVLAPQETQYF. The CDR3 bases are TGCGCCAGCAGCTTGGTATTAGCCCCCCAAGAGACCCAGTACTTC.

This clonotype was seen just once. The V and J genes are TRBV20-1 and TRBJ2-3, with D perhaps matching TRBD1 or TRBD2 (5 bases each). Germline CDR1 and CDR2: DFQATT and SNEGSKA (reference sequence). The length of the CDR3 is 13 residues. Trimming stripped 5 bases from V and 5 bases from J, with 14 bases between. CDR3: CSAAPEGRDTQYF. CDR3 nucleotide sequence: TGCAGTGCTGCCCCTGAGGGACGAGATACGCAGTATTTT.

The rearrangement uses TRBV6-1 and TRBJ1-1, with TRBD1 as a possible D gene (6 bases). The CDR3 runs to 12 residues. Trimming took 11 bases from V and 3 from J, leaving 13 bases between them. CDR1 and CDR2 (germline): MNHNS, SASEGT. This CDR3 is CACTGSDTEAFF. The CDR3 DNA follows: TGTGCCTGCACAGGGTCGGACACTGAAGCTTTCTTT.

A few counts support this clonotype. The V call is TRBV7-2, the J call TRBJ2-1; 9 bases fit TRBD1. V shed 5 bases, J shed 6 bases, and the junction held 2 bases outside the gene matches. Germline loops: CDR1 SGHTA, CDR2 FQGNSA. There are 13 residues in the CDR3. The CDR3 DNA reads TGTGCCAGCAGCCTGGGACAGGGCAATGAGCAGTTCTTC. Its protein is CASSLGQGNEQFF.

This clonotype was counted a few times. V gene TRBV6-2 or TRBV6-3 combines with J gene TRBJ1-1; no clear D. The CDR3 has 15 amino acids. Trimming took off 0 bases at V and 0 bases at J, with 8 bases between the two ends. Germline CDR1 and CDR2: MNHEY and SVGEGT. The CDR3 is CASSYSGNLNTEAFF. The DNA of the CDR3 is TGTGCCAGCAGTTACTCCGGAAACCTGAACACTGAAGCTTTCTTT.

Here the CDR3 reads CAISEIWGTGEAFF. CDR3 nucleotides: TGTGCCATCAGTGAGATTTGGGGGACAGGGGAAGCTTTCTTT. The rearrangement links TRBV10-3 to TRBJ1-1; 9 bases map to TRBD1. Germline V gene sequence: CDR1 ENHRY, CDR2 SYGVKD. With 2 bases clipped from V and 8 bases from J, the junction kept 6 bases outside the gene matches. This CDR3 contains 14 residues.

This chain connects TRBV7-9 to TRBJ2-5; 8 positions agree with TRBD2. The CDR3 sequence is 16 residues long. Germline assignment: CDR1 SEHNR and CDR2 FQNEAQ (reference sequence). Unmatched junction bases numbered 4, after V lost 1 base and J lost 0 bases. This CDR3 is CASSLGTSPNQETQYF. DNA for the CDR3: TGTGCCAGCAGCTTAGGGACTAGCCCCAACCAAGAGACCCAGTACTTC.

This sequence joins TRBV12-3 or TRBV12-4 and TRBJ2-3, with TRBD1 identical over 10 bases. The CDR3 runs 14 residues. V shed 6 bases, J shed 5 bases, and the junction held 5 bases outside the gene matches. The CDR3: CASSRDRGKDTQYF. In DNA form, the CDR3 reads TGTGCCAGCAGCCGGGACAGGGGAAAAGATACGCAGTATTTT.

The chain recombines TRBV11-1 with TRBJ1-2, with TRBD1 matching over 9 bases. Germline loops: CDR1 SGHAT, CDR2 FQDESV (reference sequence). The CDR3 runs 16 residues. V gave up 0 bases and J gave up 7 bases; unmatched junction bases: 9. CDR3 amino acids: CASSLAGQGLARGYTF. Written as DNA, the CDR3 is TGTGCCAGCAGCTTAGCTGGACAGGGGCTGGCGCGTGGCTACACCTTC.